Each of the 23 T cell receptor beta chains below was sequenced from the same sample in a study of post-analysis software for immune sequencing data. Built from TCR beta cDNA, the libraries had unique molecular identifiers in them. TCRdb reanalysed the PCR reads using MiXCR and keeps one entry per CDR3 protein. In the table there are under 650,000 distinct CDR3 sequences, around 40% of which are singletons. Their antigen targets remain unknown. General study results and limits: Patients showed TRBV5-6, TRBV5-1 and TRBV20-1 among five TRBV segments more frequent than in controls.

The sequencing input was blood. These receptors were obtained from a girl aged 10 to 17 with multiple sclerosis.

This clonotype came up a few times. The chain uses TRBV6-6 and TRBJ2-7; 7 bases are a match to TRBD2. The trim removed 0 bases at V and 0 bases at J, leaving 8 bases unmatched. The V gene's germline CDR1 is MNHNY and CDR2 SVGAGI (reference sequence). This CDR3 contains 17 residues. In DNA, the CDR3 is TGTGCCAGCAGTTACTCGATCCGGCGGGAGTTCTCCTACGAGCAGTACTTC. Its translation is CASSYSIRREFSYEQYF.

This sequence joins TRBV6-6 and TRBJ2-3; 7 bases align to TRBD1. V lost 6 bases to trimming and J lost 2 bases; unmatched junction nucleotides: 5. This CDR3 contains 14 residues. CDR1 and CDR2 (germline): MNHNY, SVGAGI (reference sequence). The CDR3 sequence: CASRPQGNTDTQYF. The CDR3 DNA reads TGTGCCAGCAGGCCACAGGGGAACACAGATACGCAGTATTTT.

The genes are TRBV28 and TRBJ2-7; the match to TRBD1 covers 9 bases. V shed 9 bases and J 2 bases; nucleotides not matched to a gene: 11. CDR3 length: 15 residues. Germline V gene lookup returns CDR1 MDHEN and CDR2 SYDVKM. The chain's CDR3 is CASVPSGQGAYEQYF. The CDR3 coding sequence is TGTGCCAGTGTACCTTCGGGACAGGGTGCCTACGAGCAGTACTTC.

CDR3 sequence: CSAGVGGLYEQYF. The CDR3 DNA reads TGCAGTGCCGGGGTGGGGGGGCTCTACGAGCAGTACTTC. The chain uses TRBV20-1 and TRBJ2-7; weak D call: TRBD2 (7 bases). Trimming took 6 bases from V and 3 from J, leaving 15 bases between them. Germline V CDR1 and CDR2: DFQATT, SNEGSKA (reference sequence). The length of the CDR3 is 13 residues.

This clonotype came up once. V and J are TRBV4-2 and TRBJ2-3, with D uncertain. Germline V lookup: CDR1 LGHNA, CDR2 YNFKEQ. Trimming took off 0 bases at V and 4 bases at J, with 14 bases between the two ends. The CDR3 loop spans 16 amino acids. CDR3 DNA: TGTGCCAGCAGCCAAGAGGCGGCCTCCGGAGCAGATACGCAGTATTTT. Translation: CASSQEAASGADTQYF.

This clonotype has only a few counts. The V gene is TRBV27, the J gene TRBJ2-1; no clear D. V was cut by 5 bases and J by 6 bases, with 11 bases left in between. This CDR3 is built from 13 residues. CDR1 and CDR2 (germline): MNHEY, SMNVEV (reference sequence). The CDR3 protein is CASSIGPSNEQFF. Here the CDR3 DNA reads TGTGCCAGCAGTATTGGCCCGTCCAATGAGCAGTTCTTC.

The CDR3 protein is CASSPDRDSYNEQFF. CDR3 nucleotides: TGTGCCAGCAGTCCGGACAGGGACTCCTACAATGAGCAGTTCTTC. The J gene is TRBJ2-1, the V gene TRBV12-3 or TRBV12-4; 8 bases agree with TRBD1. The CDR3 spans 15 residues. V lost 5 bases, J lost 0 bases, and 3 bases stayed unmatched.

The CDR3 region has the DNA TGCGCCAGCAGCGCGGGACACGGCTTGAACCACCAAGAGACCCAGTACTTC. Its translation is CASSAGHGLNHQETQYF. This chain connects TRBV5-1 to TRBJ2-5; the D gene could be TRBD1 or TRBD2 (6 bases each). CDR1 is SGHRS, CDR2 YFSETQ, per germline. V lost 4 bases and J lost 0, with 19 bases in between. The CDR3 covers 17 residues.

CDR3 sequence reads: CSVDSGTGLYGYTF. The CDR3 nucleotides are TGCAGCGTGGACTCCGGGACAGGGCTTTATGGCTACACCTTC. This chain connects TRBV29-1 to TRBJ1-2; the match to TRBD1 covers 9 bases. V trimming: 6 bases; J trimming: 5 bases; junction bases outside the gene matches: 10. The CDR3 covers 14 residues. The germline V gene encodes CDR1 SQVTM and CDR2 ANQGSEA.

The table lists this clonotype with a few counts. This chain joins TRBV10-3 and TRBJ2-7; D may match TRBD1 or TRBD2 (5 bases each). The germline V and J ends were trimmed by 4 bases and 7 bases, with 14 bases remaining between them. Germline CDR1 and CDR2: ENHRY and SYGVKD. The CDR3 consists of 13 residues. In DNA form, the CDR3 reads TGTGCCATCAGTGTGGCCGGGACGGGAGAGCAGTACTTC. Protein product: CAISVAGTGEQYF.

This clonotype was observed a few times. This rearrangement joins TRBV7-9 to TRBJ2-7; tentative D call: TRBD2 (5 bases). Germline assignment: CDR1 SEHNR and CDR2 FQNEAQ (reference sequence). V was trimmed by 11 bases and J by 1 base, leaving 15 bases between them. The CDR3 consists of 13 residues. CDR3 bases: TGTGCCTCCGGGGAAATTCTGTCCTACGAGCAGTACTTC. It yields the protein CASGEILSYEQYF.

The J gene is TRBJ1-2, the V gene TRBV20-1; D might be TRBD1 (5 bases). V was clipped by 6 bases and J by 8 bases, with 13 bases between them. CDR3 length: 11 residues. Looked up from germline, CDR1 is DFQATT and CDR2 is SNEGSKA (reference sequence). CDR3 region: CSAIEGFGYTF. The CDR3 DNA follows: TGCAGTGCAATAGAGGGGTTCGGCTACACCTTC.

In its sample, this clonotype was seen a few times. The chain recombines TRBV5-1 with TRBJ2-1, with TRBD2 matching over 10 bases. Trimming took 4 bases from V and 5 from J; bases not matched to a gene: 6. Germline V gene data show CDR1 as SGHRS and CDR2 as YFSETQ. CDR3 size: 15 residues. CDR3 protein: CASSEPSGSHNEQFF. For the CDR3, the DNA is TGCGCCAGCAGCGAACCTAGCGGGAGCCACAATGAGCAGTTCTTC.

As for this clonotype: Given a much more abundant clone one base away, this may be a read error. J is TRBJ2-1 and V is TRBV6-4; the D call may be TRBD1 or TRBD2 (5 bases each). Per germline, CDR1 MRHNA and CDR2 SNTAGT. The CDR3 totals 13 residues. The CDR3 nucleotides are TGTGCCAGCAGGGACTCGGACAACAATGAGCAGTTCTTC. Its protein product is CASRDSDNNEQFF.

A word on this clonotype: One end of the junction varies from germline; a read error may be responsible. The chain combines TRBV29-1 with TRBJ2-5; 7 nucleotides align to TRBD2. CDR3 length: 13 residues. The germline V gene has CDR1 SQVTM and CDR2 ANQGSEA. Here the CDR3 DNA reads TGCGGCGTCGGTCCATCCGGGAGGGAGACCCAGTACTTC. Its translation is CGVGPSGRETQYF.

Only a few counts were recorded for this clonotype. CDR3 sequence: CSVEGLGTGSVGKNIQYF. Written as DNA, the CDR3 is TGCAGCGTTGAAGGGCTGGGGACAGGGTCGGTGGGCAAAAACATTCAGTACTTC. The rearrangement joins TRBV29-1 to TRBJ2-4, with 9 bases identical to TRBD1. This CDR3 has 18 residues. Looked up from germline, CDR1 is SQVTM and CDR2 is ANQGSEA. With V trimmed by 1 base and J by 3 bases, 13 bases remained unmatched.

This clonotype was seen just once. The chain links TRBV12-3 or TRBV12-4 to TRBJ2-3; D is uncertain. The CDR3 consists of 12 residues. V was cut by 5 bases and J by 7 bases, with 10 bases left in between. The CDR3 loop is CASSPPSYTQYF. CDR3 in DNA: TGTGCCAGCAGTCCCCCCAGTTATACGCAGTATTTT.

The genes are TRBV6-1 and TRBJ1-6, with D tentatively TRBD1 (6 bases). This CDR3 comprises 14 residues. V shed 10 bases and J shed 10 bases, with 20 bases lying between them. Germline-derived CDR1 and CDR2 are MNHNS and SASEGT. The CDR3 DNA is TGTGCCACCTCCTTGAGGCAGGGGAAATCACCCCTCCACTTT. Its translation: CATSLRQGKSPLHF.

The chain uses TRBV7-2 and TRBJ2-3; the match to TRBD2 covers 10 bases. The V and J ends lost 4 bases and 4 bases, in that order; junction bases with no gene match: 14. Germline CDR1 SGHTA, CDR2 FQGNSA. This CDR3 has 18 residues. The CDR3 sequence is CASSSLVERGGVADTQYF. The CDR3 region has the DNA TGTGCCAGCAGCTCCCTAGTCGAGCGGGGGGGCGTCGCAGATACGCAGTATTTT.

This clonotype was seen more than once but under ten times. The gene calls are TRBV12-3 or TRBV12-4 and TRBJ2-5; 11 bases are shared with TRBD2. There are 13 residues in the CDR3. J lost 5 bases, V lost 7 bases, and 3 bases had no gene match. The CDR3 nucleotides are TGTGCCAGCACTATAGCGGGGGGGGAGACCCAGTACTTC. Residues: CASTIAGGETQYF.

This clonotype has only a few counts. V is TRBV5-1 and J is TRBJ1-1; no reliable D call. In germline, CDR1 is SGHRS, CDR2 YFSETQ. Trimming took off 3 bases at V and 4 bases at J, with 10 bases between the two ends. The CDR3 contains 13 residues. CDR3 coding DNA: TGCGCCAGCAGCTACGGTCGTGGCACTGAAGCTTTCTTT. This gives the protein CASSYGRGTEAFF.

The chain is built from TRBV20-1 and TRBJ1-1; no reliable D call. Per the germline V gene, CDR1 is DFQATT and CDR2 is SNEGSKA (reference sequence). Trimming removed 0 bases at V and 1 base at J, with 12 bases between. The CDR3 runs 15 residues. The CDR3 DNA is TGCAGTGCTAGAGATACCGGGTTTAGGAACACTGAAGCTTTCTTT. It specifies CSARDTGFRNTEAFF.

The CDR3 here is CASSPFEGGTQYF. As DNA, the CDR3 is TGTGCCAGCAGCCCTTTTGAGGGGGGTACGCAGTATTTT. The chain uses TRBV12-3 or TRBV12-4 and TRBJ2-3, with D possibly called TRBD1 or TRBD2 (6 bases each). This CDR3 contains 13 residues. Trimming cost V 6 bases and J 8 bases, with 15 bases left between them.